The present entry profiles one T cell receptor (beta chain) with its context. In the source study's methods: Estimation of nucleated cell counts was performed using reference gene primer amplification. Profiling relied on immunoSEQ multiplex PCR, and the TCRdb table lists in-frame clones only, not all of them. Clonal size and the V and J genes are those of that table, whereas D and trimming came from the DNA. The sample has some 370,000 clones; around 87% are singletons. This sample stems from a study of blood T cell repertoires in COVID-19. The wider study: Whether acute or convalescent, the COVID-19 samples came from the United States, Italy and Spain. PBMCs, B-cell-depleted T cells, or T cells provided the cDNA or gDNA that made up the material.

It was during active infection that Seattle patients were enrolled and then longitudinally followed. The CDR3 consists of 14 residues. Germline-derived CDR1 and CDR2 are SGHTS and YDEGEE. V lost 4 bases to trimming and J lost 7 bases, with 14 bases between them. The TCR was taken from a woman aged 30 to 39 with COVID-19, enrolled during active disease. This sequence joins TRBV5-8 and TRBJ1-4; D remains ambiguous. Material for sequencing was peripheral blood. CDR3 loop: CASSRWAVGEKLFF. In DNA form, the CDR3 reads TGTGCCAGCAGCCGGTGGGCAGTTGGTGAAAAACTGTTTTTT.